Listed below are T cell receptor beta chains from one sample, sequenced in a study of early T cells in non-severe SARS-CoV-2 infection. TCRdb reprocessed the 5' RACE reads with MiXCR, giving one entry per CDR3 protein. The sample has about 69,000 distinct CDR3 sequences, about 9.4% seen once. Sequencing input: whole blood. The receptors come from an adult who was a healthcare worker with PCR-confirmed SARS-CoV-2 infection or an uninfected control (not recorded which). Each CDR3 is given with its conserved first and last residue. A D gene is named only where the DNA matches it firmly. The size entry is marked missing in some rows and otherwise reads once, few, many or a size class.

CDR3nt: TGCGCCAGCAGCTTGGCGGCTAGCGGGAGTTCGTTTGAGCAGTTCTTC
CDR3aa: CASSLAASGSSFEQFF
j_gene: TRBJ2-1
v_gene: TRBV5-1
d_gene: TRBD2
abundance: few

CDR3nt: TGTGCCAGCAGCGTTGCCGGGACAGGGCACACTGAAGCTTTCTTT
CDR3aa: CASSVAGTGHTEAFF
j_gene: TRBJ1-1
v_gene: TRBV9
d_gene: TRBD1
abundance: few

CDR3nt: TGCAGCGCCGTGCGGGACAGAAAGAACGAGCAGTACTTC
CDR3aa: CSAVRDRKNEQYF
j_gene: TRBJ2-7
v_gene: TRBV29-1
d_gene: .
abundance: few

CDR3nt: TGTGCCAGCAGCCTAGGGACTCCAGATACGCAGTATTTT
CDR3aa: CASSLGTPDTQYF
j_gene: TRBJ2-3
v_gene: TRBV3-1
d_gene: .
abundance: many

CDR3nt: TGCAGTGCTAACCTAGCGGGGGCCACCTCTCGCGAGCAGTACTTC
CDR3aa: CSANLAGATSREQYF
j_gene: TRBJ2-7
v_gene: TRBV20-1
d_gene: TRBD2
abundance: few

CDR3nt: TGCGCCAGCAGTAACCCCTCTGGAAACACCATATATTTT
CDR3aa: CASSNPSGNTIYF
j_gene: TRBJ1-3
v_gene: TRBV5-1
d_gene: .
abundance: few

CDR3nt: TGCGCCAGCAGCCAGGAACCCGTAACCTCCTACAATGAGCAGTTCTTC
CDR3aa: CASSQEPVTSYNEQFF
j_gene: TRBJ2-1
v_gene: TRBV4-3
d_gene: .
abundance: .

CDR3nt: TGTGCCAGCAGTGACTCGGACAGCACCGATTCTGGGAATCAGCCCCAGCATTTT
CDR3aa: CASSDSDSTDSGNQPQHF
j_gene: TRBJ1-5
v_gene: TRBV6-4
d_gene: .
abundance: many

CDR3nt: TGTGCCTGGAGTGTACTGGCCGGTGGCTACACCTTC
CDR3aa: CAWSVLAGGYTF
j_gene: TRBJ1-2
v_gene: TRBV30
d_gene: .
abundance: .

CDR3nt: TGTGCCAGCAGATTAGATTGGGCCTACGAGCAGTACTTC
CDR3aa: CASRLDWAYEQYF
j_gene: TRBJ2-7
v_gene: TRBV6-2/TRBV6-3
d_gene: .
abundance: many

CDR3nt: TGCAGCGTGGGGGCAGGGCGGAACACTGAAGCTTTCTTT
CDR3aa: CSVGAGRNTEAFF
j_gene: TRBJ1-1
v_gene: TRBV29-1
d_gene: .
abundance: .

CDR3nt: TGTGCCAGCTCACCACTGGAGGGCACTGAAGCTTTCTTT
CDR3aa: CASSPLEGTEAFF
j_gene: TRBJ1-1
v_gene: TRBV18
d_gene: .
abundance: many

CDR3nt: TGTGCCAGCAGCAGAAGCTACACAGATACGCAGTATTTT
CDR3aa: CASSRSYTDTQYF
j_gene: TRBJ2-3
v_gene: TRBV5-6
d_gene: .
abundance: many

CDR3nt: TGCGCCAGCAGTGGTTGGGCAGCGTCTCCCAGGACGGGGGGGACAGATACGCAGTATTTT
CDR3aa: CASSGWAASPRTGGTDTQYF
j_gene: TRBJ2-3
v_gene: TRBV10-2
d_gene: TRBD2
abundance: many

CDR3nt: TGTGCCAGCAGACACCTTCTGACGGAGGATCGAAACACCATATATTTT
CDR3aa: CASRHLLTEDRNTIYF
j_gene: TRBJ1-3
v_gene: TRBV11-2
d_gene: .
abundance: .

CDR3nt: TGTGCCAGCAGCAACAGGGGGTCAGATACGCAGTATTTT
CDR3aa: CASSNRGSDTQYF
j_gene: TRBJ2-3
v_gene: TRBV14
d_gene: TRBD1
abundance: .

CDR3nt: TGCAGCGTTACCGGGACTAGCGGTAATGAGCAGTTCTTC
CDR3aa: CSVTGTSGNEQFF
j_gene: TRBJ2-1
v_gene: TRBV29-1
d_gene: TRBD2
abundance: .

CDR3nt: TGTGCCAGCAGCTTGTGGTCAGGGGAAAATAATCAGCCCCAGCATTTT
CDR3aa: CASSLWSGENNQPQHF
j_gene: TRBJ1-5
v_gene: TRBV7-2
d_gene: .
abundance: many

CDR3nt: TGTGCCAGCAGCCGAGGGCCATCCTACGAGCAGTACTTC
CDR3aa: CASSRGPSYEQYF
j_gene: TRBJ2-7
v_gene: TRBV5-4
d_gene: .
abundance: many

CDR3nt: TGTGCCAGCAGCTTGGACAGGGACTCTCGCACAGATACGCAGTATTTT
CDR3aa: CASSLDRDSRTDTQYF
j_gene: TRBJ2-3
v_gene: TRBV6-1
d_gene: TRBD1
abundance: few

CDR3nt: TGTGCCAGCAGTCAGGGAGGGGTTAACTATGGCTACACCTTC
CDR3aa: CASSQGGVNYGYTF
j_gene: TRBJ1-2
v_gene: TRBV12-3/TRBV12-4
d_gene: .
abundance: many

CDR3nt: TGTGCCAGCAGCACCCGGGACCAGCCCGGGGGCACAGATACGCAGTATTTT
CDR3aa: CASSTRDQPGGTDTQYF
j_gene: TRBJ2-3
v_gene: TRBV7-9
d_gene: .
abundance: few

CDR3nt: TGTGCCAGCAGCCCCGGGACTTTTTCCAATGAGCAGTTCTTC
CDR3aa: CASSPGTFSNEQFF
j_gene: TRBJ2-1
v_gene: TRBV7-3
d_gene: .
abundance: few

CDR3nt: TGCGCCAGCAGTTTCAACAGGGGCTACTCTGGAAACACCATATATTTT
CDR3aa: CASSFNRGYSGNTIYF
j_gene: TRBJ1-3
v_gene: TRBV10-2
d_gene: TRBD1
abundance: few

CDR3nt: TGTGCCAGCAGTTTCAGCCCGGGGGCAGGAGAGCAGTACTTC
CDR3aa: CASSFSPGAGEQYF
j_gene: TRBJ2-7
v_gene: TRBV12-3/TRBV12-4
d_gene: .
abundance: many

CDR3nt: TGTGCCAGTAGTGGAACAGGGGCTTCCAACACCGGGGAGCTGTTTTTT
CDR3aa: CASSGTGASNTGELFF
j_gene: TRBJ2-2
v_gene: TRBV19
d_gene: TRBD1
abundance: many

CDR3nt: TGCAGCATCCTTGGAGGGGGTAGCACAGATACGCAGTATTTT
CDR3aa: CSILGGGSTDTQYF
j_gene: TRBJ2-3
v_gene: TRBV29-1
d_gene: .
abundance: many

CDR3nt: TGTGCCAGCTCACCGGCAGGGCCGCATTCACCCCTCCACTTT
CDR3aa: CASSPAGPHSPLHF
j_gene: TRBJ1-6
v_gene: TRBV18
d_gene: .
abundance: many

CDR3nt: TGTGCCAGCAGCTTAGATGAGGCAGGGGGCAATGAGCAGTTCTTC
CDR3aa: CASSLDEAGGNEQFF
j_gene: TRBJ2-1
v_gene: TRBV11-2
d_gene: TRBD1
abundance: many

CDR3nt: TGTGCCACCAGTGATTTGATGGCTAGCGGTTACAATGAGCAGTTCTTC
CDR3aa: CATSDLMASGYNEQFF
j_gene: TRBJ2-1
v_gene: TRBV24-1
d_gene: TRBD2
abundance: .

CDR3nt: TGTGCCAGCTCACCGGAAGGCAGGTACACTGAAGCTTTCTTT
CDR3aa: CASSPEGRYTEAFF
j_gene: TRBJ1-1
v_gene: TRBV18
d_gene: .
abundance: many

CDR3nt: TGTGCCAGCAGTTCCCGCAGGGGCACTGAAGCTTTCTTT
CDR3aa: CASSSRRGTEAFF
j_gene: TRBJ1-1
v_gene: TRBV2
d_gene: .
abundance: many

CDR3nt: TGTGCCAGCAGCCGGGTACAGGGCCGCCAAGAGACCCAGTACTTC
CDR3aa: CASSRVQGRQETQYF
j_gene: TRBJ2-5
v_gene: TRBV14
d_gene: .
abundance: few

CDR3nt: TGCAGTGCTAGATGGCGGGAGAAAGATACGCAGTATTTT
CDR3aa: CSARWREKDTQYF
j_gene: TRBJ2-3
v_gene: TRBV20-1
d_gene: TRBD2
abundance: few

CDR3nt: TGTGCCAGCAGTCAAAAACCGACGGTCCTGAGCTACGAGCAGTACTTC
CDR3aa: CASSQKPTVLSYEQYF
j_gene: TRBJ2-7
v_gene: TRBV6-2/TRBV6-3
d_gene: .
abundance: .

CDR3nt: TGTGCCAGCAGCTCCTCCGGGATGCGCAACCCCTGGGATACGCAGTATTTT
CDR3aa: CASSSSGMRNPWDTQYF
j_gene: TRBJ2-3
v_gene: TRBV7-6
d_gene: .
abundance: few

CDR3nt: TGTGCCAGCAGCTTTTTCCAGGTCGACACCGGGGAGCTGTTTTTT
CDR3aa: CASSFFQVDTGELFF
j_gene: TRBJ2-2
v_gene: TRBV7-9
d_gene: .
abundance: few

CDR3nt: TGTGCCAGCAGCTTAGCGGGAGGCCCTAACACCGGGGAGCTGTTTTTT
CDR3aa: CASSLAGGPNTGELFF
j_gene: TRBJ2-2
v_gene: TRBV7-3
d_gene: TRBD2
abundance: many

CDR3nt: TGTGCCAGCAGCATCACCGCAGGGAACGTTAGAAATACGCAGTATTTT
CDR3aa: CASSITAGNVRNTQYF
j_gene: TRBJ2-3
v_gene: TRBV7-9
d_gene: .
abundance: many

CDR3nt: TGTGCCAGCGGAAGGGACTCTTGGTACCAAGAGACCCAGTACTTC
CDR3aa: CASGRDSWYQETQYF
j_gene: TRBJ2-5
v_gene: TRBV6-2/TRBV6-3
d_gene: .
abundance: .

CDR3nt: TGTGCCAGCAGTTACTCCAGGGGGGATGCTTTCTTT
CDR3aa: CASSYSRGDAFF
j_gene: TRBJ1-1
v_gene: TRBV6-5
d_gene: TRBD1
abundance: .